The 27 T cell receptor beta chains presented below share a single source sample, sequenced in a study of T cell changes during pregnancy in multiple sclerosis. Sequenced by immunoSEQ multiplex PCR; TCRdb stores in-frame clones only, minus some. In the table there are approximately 90,000 clones, roughly 91% of which are singletons. The sample consisted of peripheral blood, taken after pregnancy. Receptor source: a female donor in good health, enrolled as a control in a pregnancy study.

This clone was found once. The chain links TRBV18 to TRBJ1-2; a possible D gene is TRBD1 (5 bases). V was clipped by 3 bases and J by 4 bases, with 9 bases between them. The CDR3 is 13 amino acids. Germline-derived CDR1 and CDR2 are KGHSH and LQKENI. CDR3 DNA: TGTGCCAGCTCACCTCTCGACAGCTATGGCTACACCTTC. It encodes CASSPLDSYGYTF.

The chain links TRBV6-5 to TRBJ1-1; D is possibly TRBD1 (5 bases). Trimming took off 2 bases at V and 1 base at J, with 5 bases between the two ends. CDR3 size: 13 residues. Looked up from germline, CDR1 is MNHEY and CDR2 is SVGAGI. CDR3 sequence: CASSYRGNTEAFF. In DNA form, the CDR3 reads TGTGCCAGCAGTTACAGGGGGAACACTGAAGCTTTCTTT.

The chain couples TRBV7-9 to TRBJ2-3, with D hard to call. Trimming took off 3 bases at V and 2 bases at J, with 6 bases between the two ends. The length of the CDR3 is 13 residues. The germline V gene has CDR1 SEHNR and CDR2 FQNEAQ (reference sequence). In nucleotides, the CDR3 is TGTGCCAGCAGCTTTCGGGTCACAGATACGCAGTATTTT. Translation gives CASSFRVTDTQYF.

The chain uses TRBV25-1 and TRBJ1-2; D not certain. The ends were cut back, 4 bases at V and 4 bases at J, with 7 bases in the middle. The germline CDR1 and CDR2 sequences are MGHDK and SYGVNS. The CDR3 consists of 12 residues. CDR3 nucleotide sequence: TGTGCCAGCAGTGGAACAATCTATGGCTACACCTTC. The encoded protein is CASSGTIYGYTF.

This clone was picked up a small number of times. The CDR3 DNA reads TGCGCCAGCAGCCATGGAGGTTTGGCCGTGGGCACTGAAGCTTTCTTT. Translated, it gives CASSHGGLAVGTEAFF. The J gene is TRBJ1-1, the V gene TRBV4-3; D gene unclear. Looked up from germline, CDR1 is LGHNA and CDR2 is YSLEER. The CDR3 loop spans 16 amino acids. V gave up 3 bases and J gave up 4 bases, with 18 bases separating them.

This chain connects TRBV29-1 to TRBJ2-7, with D perhaps TRBD1 (5 bases). Trimming removed 0 bases at V and 8 bases at J, with 17 bases between. This CDR3 has 14 residues. CDR1 and CDR2 from the germline V gene are SQVTM and ANQGSEA. CDR3 amino acids: CSVEDYAGSTKQYF. The CDR3 coding sequence is TGCAGCGTTGAAGATTACGCAGGGTCCACTAAGCAGTACTTC.

V and J are TRBV5-8 and TRBJ2-5; a possible D gene is TRBD1 (7 bases). This CDR3 has 15 amino acids. Trimming shortened V by 2 bases and J by 6 bases, and 17 bases separated the two germline ends. Germline V CDR1 and CDR2: SGHTS, YDEGEE. The CDR3 protein is CASSFQIRGVQTQYF. The CDR3 DNA sequence: TGTGCCAGCAGCTTTCAGATCAGGGGGGTCCAGACCCAGTACTTC.

V is TRBV18 and J is TRBJ2-7; D is possibly TRBD2 (5 bases). The CDR3 is 13 residues long. Per the germline V gene, CDR1 is KGHSH and CDR2 is LQKENI. V lost 6 bases and J 1 base, leaving 10 bases between the germline ends. This CDR3 is CASSPGRSYEQYF. The CDR3 DNA reads TGTGCCAGCTCCCCGGGGAGATCCTACGAGCAGTACTTC. Complete variable domain (other parts from reference TRBV18 and TRBJ2-7): NAGVMQNPRHLVRRRGQEARLRCSPMKGHSHVYWYRQLPEEGLKFMVYLQKENIIDESGMPKERFSAEFPKEGPSILRIQQVVRGDSAAYFCASSPGRSYEQYFGPGTRLTVT.

This chain joins TRBV5-4 and TRBJ1-2; 8 bases fit TRBD1. V shed 4 bases, J shed 8 bases, and the junction held 7 bases outside the gene matches. The CDR3 has 13 amino acids. The V gene's germline CDR1 is SGHNT and CDR2 YYREEE (reference sequence). The CDR3 is CASSRDRLQGYTF. CDR3 coding DNA: TGTGCCAGCAGCCGGGACAGGCTACAGGGCTACACCTTC.

V is TRBV6-5 and J is TRBJ1-1; possibly TRBD1 for D (6 bases). From germline, CDR1 is MNHEY and CDR2 SVGAGI. Trimming removed 6 bases at V and 8 bases at J, with 19 bases between. The CDR3 is 14 residues long. The CDR3 DNA is TGTGCCAGCAGCAGGGTGGGGGGGCGAGGAGAAGCTTTCTTT. As protein: CASSRVGGRGEAFF.

The V gene is TRBV5-1, the J gene TRBJ1-4; 9 nucleotides match TRBD1. Looked up from germline, CDR1 is SGHRS and CDR2 is YFSETQ. CDR3 length equals 15 residues. The V gene end was trimmed by 3 bases and the J gene end by 14 bases; junction bases not matched to a gene: 14. CDR3 bases: TGCGCCAGCAGCTCGATGCCGGGACAGGGAATGGATCTGTTTTTT. Translation: CASSSMPGQGMDLFF.

The V and J genes are TRBV6-5 and TRBJ1-1; D unclear. V was shortened by 4 bases and J by 6 bases, with 12 bases between the two germline ends. Germline assignment: CDR1 MNHEY and CDR2 SVGAGI. The CDR3 length is 13 residues. CDR3: CASSSPDGAEAFF. The DNA of the CDR3 is TGTGCCAGCAGTTCCCCTGACGGGGCTGAAGCTTTCTTT.

V usage is TRBV30 and J usage is TRBJ2-5; the D is unclear. V lost 8 bases, J lost 1 base, and 20 bases lay in between. This CDR3 region has 15 residues. The germline CDR1 and CDR2 sequences are GTSNPN and SVGIG (reference sequence). The CDR3: CAGRPRVTPQETQYF. DNA of the CDR3: TGTGCCGGTAGGCCCCGGGTAACCCCCCAAGAGACCCAGTACTTC.

The chain joins TRBV30 to TRBJ1-2; 7 bases align to TRBD1. Trimming at V came to 0 bases and at J to 8 bases, leaving 6 bases not matched to a gene. CDR3 size: 13 residues. CDR1 and CDR2 (germline): GTSNPN, SVGIG (reference sequence). For the CDR3, the DNA is TGTGCCTGGAGTGTACAGGGGACGGGGGGCTACACCTTC. Its protein product is CAWSVQGTGGYTF.

This clone was seen only a few times. The chain has TRBV27 and TRBJ1-2; D not resolved. V was shortened by 5 bases and J by 5 bases, with 18 bases between the two germline ends. The CDR3 sequence is 15 residues long. Germline CDR1 is MNHEY and CDR2 is SMNVEV (reference sequence). CDR3 loop: CASSPAARLRYGYTF. Here the CDR3 DNA reads TGTGCCAGCAGTCCCGCAGCGCGGTTAAGATATGGCTACACCTTC.

This chain connects TRBV30 to TRBJ2-1, with 7 bases fitting TRBD2. This CDR3 is 13 amino acids long. Per the germline V gene, CDR1 is GTSNPN and CDR2 is SVGIG (reference sequence). The trim removed 0 bases at V and 8 bases at J, leaving 4 bases unmatched. The CDR3 bases are TGTGCCTGGAGTGTGATGGGGGGGGATGAGCAGTTCTTC. Residues: CAWSVMGGDEQFF.

V gene TRBV27 combines with J gene TRBJ2-7; 9 positions agree with TRBD1. The CDR3 runs 17 residues. Germline trimming cut 2 bases from V and 0 bases from J; bases unmatched to any gene: 8. Germline lookup yields CDR1 MNHEY and CDR2 SMNVEV (reference sequence). CDR3 protein: CASSLGTGRPSSYEQYF. The DNA for the CDR3 is TGTGCCAGCAGTTTAGGGACAGGGAGACCGAGCTCCTACGAGCAGTACTTC.

The V gene is TRBV7-2, the J gene TRBJ2-7; 10 positions match TRBD2. This CDR3 has 14 residues. Germline-derived CDR1 and CDR2 are SGHTA and FQGNSA. Unmatched junction bases numbered 0, after V lost 2 bases and J lost 2 bases. The CDR3 protein is CASSLTSGTYEQYF. The CDR3 DNA reads TGTGCCAGCAGCTTAACTAGCGGGACCTACGAGCAGTACTTC.

This clone has a count of ten or more. The chain couples TRBV19 to TRBJ2-7, with D hard to call. The CDR3 has 15 amino acids. Trimming left V 6 bases short and J 1 base short, with 16 bases between. Germline lookup yields CDR1 LNHDA and CDR2 SQIVND (reference sequence). The CDR3 coding sequence is TGTGCCAGTAGCGGAAGTTCGAGGTCTTCCTACGAGCAGTACTTC. This encodes CASSGSSRSSYEQYF.

The rearrangement joins TRBV9 to TRBJ2-2; TRBD2 matches at 8 bases. With 4 bases clipped from V and 6 bases from J, the junction kept 11 bases outside the gene matches. The CDR3 spans 16 residues. Germline lookup yields CDR1 SGDLS and CDR2 YYNGEE. The CDR3 region is CASSPPSGGAAGELFF. The DNA of the CDR3 is TGTGCCAGCAGCCCCCCCTCCGGGGGGGCGGCCGGGGAGCTGTTTTTT.

The rearrangement uses TRBV6-1 and TRBJ1-5, with a tentative D call TRBD1 (6 bases). Trimming pared 2 bases from V and 4 bases from J, leaving 9 bases between. The CDR3 has 14 amino acids. The V gene's germline CDR1 is MNHNS and CDR2 SASEGT. CDR3 protein: CASSERGWNQPQHF. CDR3 DNA sequence: TGTGCCAGCAGTGAAAGGGGGTGGAATCAGCCCCAGCATTTT.

This chain uses TRBV4-3 with TRBJ1-1; possibly TRBD1 for D (5 bases). The length of the CDR3 is 15 residues. Germline V CDR1 and CDR2: LGHNA, YSLEER. The V end lost 1 base, the J end lost 8 bases, and 17 bases lay between the germline ends. The DNA of the CDR3 is TGCGCCAGCAGCCAAGGTTGGCAGGGCCGCGAGGAAGCTTTCTTT. It yields the protein CASSQGWQGREEAFF.

This chain uses TRBV18 with TRBJ2-4; D might be TRBD2 (5 bases). Trimming left V 3 bases short and J 1 base short, with 10 bases between. From germline, CDR1 is KGHSH and CDR2 LQKENI. The CDR3 sequence is 15 residues long. Here the CDR3 reads CASSPGGPAKNIQYF. In DNA form, the CDR3 reads TGTGCCAGCTCACCTGGAGGTCCGGCCAAAAACATTCAGTACTTC. The full variable domain, its missing parts supplied by reference TRBV18 and TRBJ2-4, is NAGVMQNPRHLVRRRGQEARLRCSPMKGHSHVYWYRQLPEEGLKFMVYLQKENIIDESGMPKERFSAEFPKEGPSILRIQQVVRGDSAAYFCASSPGGPAKNIQYFGAGTRLSVL.

V usage is TRBV5-4 and J usage is TRBJ2-5; 7 nucleotides match TRBD2. Trimming removed 4 bases from V and 3 bases from J; junction bases left unmatched: 9. The CDR3 has 15 amino acids. Germline loops: CDR1 SGHNT, CDR2 YYREEE (reference sequence). CDR3 region: CASSPGVGGEETQYF. CDR3 sequence (DNA): TGTGCCAGCAGCCCGGGGGTTGGGGGGGAAGAGACCCAGTACTTC.

The chain recombines TRBV19 with TRBJ1-1, with TRBD1 matching over 7 bases. CDR3 length equals 16 residues. V trimming: 5 bases; J trimming: 5 bases; junction bases outside the gene matches: 14. Germline CDR1 is LNHDA and CDR2 is SQIVND (reference sequence). This CDR3 is CASSRGLRGRGTEAFF. DNA of the CDR3: TGTGCCAGTAGTCGGGGCCTTAGGGGGCGCGGGACTGAAGCTTTCTTT.

This chain joins TRBV28 and TRBJ1-6; TRBD1 is a possible D gene (6 bases). Germline V gene sequence: CDR1 MDHEN, CDR2 SYDVKM. The CDR3 is 16 residues long. Trimming cost V 6 bases and J 9 bases, with 21 bases left between them. This chain's CDR3 is CASSLQGFLLGSPLHF. The CDR3 DNA follows: TGTGCCAGCAGCTTACAGGGTTTTTTGTTAGGTTCACCCCTCCACTTT.

This chain uses TRBV7-9 with TRBJ2-5; D not resolved. V lost 1 base and J lost 1, with 7 bases in between. Germline V gene sequence: CDR1 SEHNR, CDR2 FQNEAQ (reference sequence). This CDR3 has 14 residues. The CDR3 bases are TGTGCCAGCAGCTTAGAGCCAAGCCAAGAGACCCAGTACTTC. It codes for CASSLEPSQETQYF. Looking up the rest from reference TRBV7-9 and TRBJ2-5 gives the full variable domain: DTGVSQNPRHKITKRGQNVTFRCDPISEHNRLYWYRQTLGQGPEFLTYFQNEAQLEKSRLLSDRFSAERPKGSFSTLEIQRTEQGDSAMYLCASSLEPSQETQYFGPGTRLLVL.